The clone carrying this T cell receptor beta chain was counted between two and nine times. What it binds is not known. The data stem from a study of response to subunit inactivated influenza vaccine. TCRdb re-called the RT-PCR reads through MiXCR, storing one row per CDR3 protein. Among some 190,000 distinct CDR3 sequences listed, around 14% were seen once. V lost 6 bases, J lost 7 bases, and 16 bases lay in between. The CDR3 extends over 13 amino acids. Per the germline V gene, CDR1 is MNHNY and CDR2 is SVGAGI (reference sequence). Regarding the study as a whole: Few new T cells, the authors suggested, are recruited by each seasonal influenza vaccination.

This TCR came from a man between 50 and 59 years old who received an inactivated influenza vaccine. The gene calls are TRBV6-6 and TRBJ2-7; D possibly corresponds to TRBD2 (6 bases). This specimen consisted of CD8+ T cells sorted from PBMCs, obtained 5 days after vaccination. CDR3: CASSPGTAGEQYF. CDR3 nucleotides: TGTGCCAGCAGCCCCGGGACTGCGGGGGAGCAGTACTTC.